This record concerns one TCR beta chain sequence. V lost 8 bases and J lost 4, with 8 bases in between. The V gene's germline CDR1 is LNHNV and CDR2 YYDKDF (reference sequence). The CDR3 runs to 12 residues. The sample comes from a study of blood T cell repertoires in COVID-19. Study context: Collection of acute and convalescent COVID-19 samples took place in the United States, Italy and Spain. PBMCs, B-cell-depleted T cells, or T cells provided the cDNA or gDNA that made up the material.

Under the authors' procedure: For nucleated cells, counts were estimated from reference gene primer amplification. TCRdb keeps only in-frame clones here, not all; method: immunoSEQ multiplex PCR. V and J calls and clone size are those listed in that table; D and trimming were worked out from the DNA. The sample yields some 200,000 clones, 65% to 90% seen once. Sequenced: peripheral blood. V gene TRBV15 combines with J gene TRBJ2-2, with D hard to call. The clonotype comes from a human donor in a cohort sampled during active COVID-19. CDR3 region: CATEIATGELFF. The DNA of the CDR3 is TGTGCCACCGAGATTGCCACCGGGGAGCTGTTTTTT.